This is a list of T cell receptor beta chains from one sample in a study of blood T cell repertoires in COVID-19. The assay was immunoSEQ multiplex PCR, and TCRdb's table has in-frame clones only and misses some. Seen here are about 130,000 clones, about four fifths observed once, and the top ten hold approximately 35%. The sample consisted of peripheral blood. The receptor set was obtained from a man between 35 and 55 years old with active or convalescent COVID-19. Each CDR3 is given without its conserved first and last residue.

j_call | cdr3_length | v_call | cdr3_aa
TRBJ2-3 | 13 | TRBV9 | ASSVHPRDADTQY
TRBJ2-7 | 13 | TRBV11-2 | ASSPRRGGPYEQY
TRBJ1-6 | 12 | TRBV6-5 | ASSPGTVFSPLH
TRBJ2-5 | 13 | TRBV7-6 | ASSFSTSGLETQY
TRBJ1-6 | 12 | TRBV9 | ASSAGTEYSPLH
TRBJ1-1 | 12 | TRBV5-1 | ASSLAGDSTEAF
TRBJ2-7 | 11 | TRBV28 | ASTGQGSYEQY
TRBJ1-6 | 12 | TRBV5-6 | ASSFGGAGSPLH
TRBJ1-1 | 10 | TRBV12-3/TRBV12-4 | ASQGSDTEAF
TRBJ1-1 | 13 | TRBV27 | ASTPRAQGGTEAF
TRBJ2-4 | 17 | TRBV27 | ASSLSLGQGSHTKNIQY
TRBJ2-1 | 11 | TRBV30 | AWTRGGRYEQF
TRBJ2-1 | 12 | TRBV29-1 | SAGKQGGVYEQF
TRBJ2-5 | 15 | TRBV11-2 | ASSLVGVAGGGETQY
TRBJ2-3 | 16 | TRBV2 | ASSSSRTSGGDTDTQY
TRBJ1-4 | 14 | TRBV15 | ATSRGQGATLSELF
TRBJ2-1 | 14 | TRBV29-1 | SAALGTPFTYNEQF
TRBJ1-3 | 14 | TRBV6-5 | ASSLNTGSSGNTIY
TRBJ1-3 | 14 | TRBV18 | ASSPPQRNSGNTIY
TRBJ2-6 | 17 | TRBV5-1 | ASSSRDRGLLEGANVLT
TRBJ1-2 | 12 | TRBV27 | ASSLSTRVGGYT
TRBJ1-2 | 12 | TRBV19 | ATRDIGGFGGYT
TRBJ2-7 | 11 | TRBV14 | ASSHRGSYEQY
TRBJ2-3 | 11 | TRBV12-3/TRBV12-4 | ASSFLSTDTQY
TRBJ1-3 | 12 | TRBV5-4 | ASSLEGVGNTIY
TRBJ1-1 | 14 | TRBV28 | ASSLLVRGRETEAF
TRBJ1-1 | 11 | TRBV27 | ASSLIMNTEAF
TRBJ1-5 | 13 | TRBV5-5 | ASSDGQGRTQPQH